This T cell receptor beta chain was found in a study of CD8 T cells in ankylosing spondylitis. Study conclusions and caveats: The authors reported significant enrichment of disease-linked clones in matched ankylosing spondylitis synovial fluid. Reports of some motif variants in reactive arthritis synovial fluid and blood predate this one.

This clonotype was seen repeatedly, ten times or more. The antigen is not known. Quantitative 5'-RACE with molecular barcodes generated TCR beta libraries. TCRdb used MiXCR to reprocess the 5' RACE reads, holding one entry per CDR3 protein. The table lists 200,000 to 300,000 distinct CDR3 sequences, under 12% of them singletons. Per the germline V gene, CDR1 is MNHEY and CDR2 is SMNVEV (reference sequence). The CDR3 contains 16 residues. V was pared by 0 bases and J by 2 bases, with 13 bases between. Sample: blood, either unsorted or a sorted T cell fraction (not recorded which). The chain carries TRBV27 and TRBJ1-2; no definite D call. The sequence came from a male donor with ankylosing spondylitis or in good health (not recorded which). CDR3 sequence reads: CASSLSFSQVNYGYTF. CDR3 bases: TGTGCCAGCAGTTTATCTTTCTCCCAGGTCAACTATGGCTACACCTTC.